This T cell receptor (beta chain) came from a study of blood T cell repertoires in COVID-19 (dated by TCRdb to 2020 to 2021). Study-wide context: Collaborator samples came from the United States, Italy and Spain and covered acute and convalescent phases of COVID-19. The samples were drawn from the first 160 participants of the ongoing ImmuneRACE study and from some 1,300 subjects provided by 6 global collaborators. The sample metadata nearly always contained a de-identified subject ID, COVID-19 status, age in years and sex. Where available, HLA class I and class II types were taken from metadata supplied by the sample provider and were not determined by assay-based typing. Deeply sampled blood TCRbeta repertoires from subjects exposed to, actively infected with, or recovered from COVID-19 were included in the dataset. The prospective study material was composed of cDNA or gDNA derived from T cells, B-cell-depleted T cells, or PBMCs. The repertoires were released in a freely available public database intended as a resource for research on the immune response to SARS-CoV-2. Results and caveats for the whole study, not just this receptor: How much clinical and demographic metadata was included differed by source and by participant, and the metadata was provided uncurated.

One collaborating source in Seattle enrolled patients during active infection and followed them longitudinally through the course of disease. The collaborating institutions used their own protocols to collect whole blood in K2EDTA tubes. For TCRbeta analysis, collaborators shipped samples in one of three forms: frozen whole blood, isolated PBMCs, or DNA extracted from either of those sample types. As regards this clone: The target of this receptor is not known. No base-level quality is on record; no much larger clone is a single base apart.

TCRbeta CDR3 regions were amplified from genomic DNA by means of the immunoSEQ Assay, a bias-controlled multiplex PCR. In the original analysis: Nucleated cell counts per sample were estimated from amplification of reference gene primers within the assay. To quantify the absolute abundance of each unique TCRbeta CDR3 rearrangement, sequence reads were collapsed and filtered. Productive Simpson clonality was computed per sample as the square root of Simpson's diversity index over productive rearrangements. TCRdb carries this immuneACCESS record with in-frame sequences only. Its versions omit some clonotypes, under half of them owing to an unresolved V gene in the studies checked, with the rest unexplained. From that table come the V and J calls and clone size; the DNA was used to work out D and trimming. The sample includes under 550,000 clones, with about 87% observed a single time. Jointly, the top ten make up 0.65% to 1% of the sample.

The germline V gene yields ENHRY for CDR1 and SYGVKD for CDR2. V is cut back by 6 bases and J by 3 bases, with 2 bases in the junction unmatched. Taken from cysteine to phenylalanine, the CDR3 has 12 residues. CDR3 DNA is the only sequence kept; it has 36 bases, read in frame from the first base. The receptor's source is a man aged 18 to 35 with COVID-19, enrolled during active disease. The sample was peripheral blood. This chain joins TRBV10-3 to TRBJ2-7; 7 central nucleotides agree with TRBD1. CDR3 sequence: CAIRGTDYEQYF. The DNA sequence is TGTGCCATCAGGGGGACAGACTACGAGCAGTACTTC.